Listed below are T cell receptor beta chains from one sample, sequenced in a study of glioma-infiltrating T cells. TCRdb independently ran MiXCR on the multiplex PCR reads; one entry per CDR3 protein. The sample carries 44,000 or so distinct CDR3 sequences, 20% to 25% recorded once. The sequenced sample was glioma tissue, nonneoplastic brain tissue, or PBMCs (not recorded which). These receptors were taken from a human donor with low-grade glioma or glioblastoma, undergoing nonglioma brain surgery, or in good health (not recorded which). Both conserved end residues are part of each CDR3. The order of the fields is D gene, V gene, clone size, J gene, CDR3 DNA, CDR3 protein. A D gene is named only where the DNA matches it firmly. Only part of the rows carry a size: once, few, many, or a class if the clone is expanded.

D gene: .
V gene: TRBV20-1
clone size: many
J gene: TRBJ2-1
CDR3 DNA: TGCAGTGCTAGAGATCCAATGGAGTACAATGAGCAGTTCTTC
CDR3 protein: CSARDPMEYNEQFF

D gene: .
V gene: TRBV29-1
clone size: .
J gene: TRBJ2-7
CDR3 DNA: TGCAGCGTTGAATATCACGGCTACGAGCAGTACTTC
CDR3 protein: CSVEYHGYEQYF

D gene: .
V gene: TRBV18
clone size: many
J gene: TRBJ1-1
CDR3 DNA: TGTGCCAGCTCACCACTCAGGGAGATGAACACTGAAGCTTTCTTT
CDR3 protein: CASSPLREMNTEAFF

D gene: .
V gene: TRBV28
clone size: many
J gene: TRBJ2-5
CDR3 DNA: TGTGCCAGCAGTGACCGGGCTAGGTACCAAGAGACCCAGTACTTC
CDR3 protein: CASSDRARYQETQYF

D gene: .
V gene: TRBV28
clone size: .
J gene: TRBJ1-2
CDR3 DNA: TGTGCCAGCAGCACACCGGGGTTTACGGAAGGCTACACCTTC
CDR3 protein: CASSTPGFTEGYTF

D gene: .
V gene: TRBV5-5
clone size: many
J gene: TRBJ1-5
CDR3 DNA: TGTGCCAGCAGCCAAAACCCGACCGAGGGAGGTCAGCCCCAGCATTTT
CDR3 protein: CASSQNPTEGGQPQHF

D gene: TRBD2
V gene: TRBV28
clone size: many
J gene: TRBJ2-7
CDR3 DNA: TGTGCCAGCAGTTCCCCTCTCTCAGCGGGGCTTAACTACGAGCAGTACTTC
CDR3 protein: CASSSPLSAGLNYEQYF

D gene: TRBD2
V gene: TRBV10-3
clone size: many
J gene: TRBJ2-1
CDR3 DNA: TGTGCCATCAGTGATTCAGGGCTAGCGGGGGCCAATGAGCAGTTCTTC
CDR3 protein: CAISDSGLAGANEQFF

D gene: TRBD1
V gene: TRBV28
clone size: .
J gene: TRBJ1-5
CDR3 DNA: TGTGCCAGCACAGGGGGGGATCAGCCCCAGCATTTT
CDR3 protein: CASTGGDQPQHF

D gene: .
V gene: TRBV7-6
clone size: many
J gene: TRBJ2-7
CDR3 DNA: TGTGCCAGCAGCTCGTCTAGGCGTCCCTACGAGCAGTACTTC
CDR3 protein: CASSSSRRPYEQYF

D gene: .
V gene: TRBV7-2
clone size: many
J gene: TRBJ2-1
CDR3 DNA: TGTGCCAGCAGCTTAGATAGTCAGCGTTCCTGGGTGACCTCCTACAATGAGCAGTTCTTC
CDR3 protein: CASSLDSQRSWVTSYNEQFF

D gene: .
V gene: TRBV28
clone size: many
J gene: TRBJ2-3
CDR3 DNA: TGTGCCAGCAGCCAAACCCGCGCAGATACGCAGTATTTT
CDR3 protein: CASSQTRADTQYF

D gene: .
V gene: TRBV4-1
clone size: many
J gene: TRBJ2-7
CDR3 DNA: TGCGCCAGCAGCCAAGATCGGTTTACCTACGAGCAGTACTTC
CDR3 protein: CASSQDRFTYEQYF

D gene: .
V gene: TRBV19
clone size: many
J gene: TRBJ2-3
CDR3 DNA: TGTGCCAGTAGTATCAGAGGGAGTACAGATACGCAGTATTTT
CDR3 protein: CASSIRGSTDTQYF

D gene: .
V gene: TRBV20-1
clone size: many
J gene: TRBJ1-2
CDR3 DNA: TGCAGTGCTAGAGATCATGGAGGGGGAGATAAAGGCTACACCTTC
CDR3 protein: CSARDHGGGDKGYTF

D gene: TRBD1
V gene: TRBV4-1
clone size: many
J gene: TRBJ2-5
CDR3 DNA: TGCGCCAGCAGCCTACGACAGGGAGAGACCCAGTACTTC
CDR3 protein: CASSLRQGETQYF

D gene: TRBD2
V gene: TRBV5-4
clone size: many
J gene: TRBJ2-3
CDR3 DNA: TGTGCCAGCAGCCCTAGCGGGGGGCCGGGAGATACGCAGTATTTT
CDR3 protein: CASSPSGGPGDTQYF

D gene: .
V gene: TRBV18
clone size: .
J gene: TRBJ2-5
CDR3 DNA: TGTGCCAGCTCACTGGGACTCCAAGACGTAAACCAAGAGACCCAGTACTTC
CDR3 protein: CASSLGLQDVNQETQYF

D gene: .
V gene: TRBV20-1
clone size: many
J gene: TRBJ2-5
CDR3 DNA: TGCAGTGCTAGCGGGGGGCGAGAGACCCAGTACTTC
CDR3 protein: CSASGGRETQYF

D gene: TRBD1
V gene: TRBV12-3/TRBV12-4
clone size: few
J gene: TRBJ1-3
CDR3 DNA: TGTGCCAGCAGCGGGACAGCCGACTCTGGAAACACCATATATTTT
CDR3 protein: CASSGTADSGNTIYF

D gene: TRBD1
V gene: TRBV20-1
clone size: many
J gene: TRBJ1-6
CDR3 DNA: TGCAGTGCACAACAGGGGTCCTATAATTCACCCCTCCACTTT
CDR3 protein: CSAQQGSYNSPLHF

D gene: .
V gene: TRBV7-8
clone size: many
J gene: TRBJ1-1
CDR3 DNA: TGTGCCAGCAGCTTGGAACAGGGTTATGGGAACACTGAAGCTTTCTTT
CDR3 protein: CASSLEQGYGNTEAFF

D gene: .
V gene: TRBV28
clone size: .
J gene: TRBJ2-1
CDR3 DNA: TGTGCCAGCGGGAGTGGGGGCTACAATGAGCAGTTCTTC
CDR3 protein: CASGSGGYNEQFF

D gene: .
V gene: TRBV4-1
clone size: many
J gene: TRBJ1-1
CDR3 DNA: TGCGCCAGCAGCCTCAACAAGGGGGGGGGCAATGAAGCTTTCTTT
CDR3 protein: CASSLNKGGGNEAFF

D gene: TRBD2
V gene: TRBV4-2
clone size: few
J gene: TRBJ2-7
CDR3 DNA: TGTGCCAGCAGCCAAGGGACTAGCGGAGGCTACGAGCAGTACTTC
CDR3 protein: CASSQGTSGGYEQYF

D gene: TRBD1
V gene: TRBV7-9
clone size: .
J gene: TRBJ2-7
CDR3 DNA: TGTGCCAGCAGTTTAGACAGGGGCTTCAGCTCCTACGAGCAGTACTTC
CDR3 protein: CASSLDRGFSSYEQYF

D gene: .
V gene: TRBV19
clone size: .
J gene: TRBJ1-5
CDR3 DNA: TGTGCCAGTAGGGATAGTCTGGCTAGCAATCAGCCCCAGCATTTT
CDR3 protein: CASRDSLASNQPQHF

D gene: .
V gene: TRBV30
clone size: .
J gene: TRBJ1-1
CDR3 DNA: TGTGCCTGCGTGGACTCGAACACTGAAGCTTTCTTT
CDR3 protein: CACVDSNTEAFF

D gene: .
V gene: TRBV20-1
clone size: .
J gene: TRBJ1-1
CDR3 DNA: TGCAGTGCTAGGAAGACATGTATGAACACTGAAGCTTTCTTT
CDR3 protein: CSARKTCMNTEAFF

D gene: .
V gene: TRBV4-2
clone size: many
J gene: TRBJ2-3
CDR3 DNA: TGTGCCAGCAGCCCCCGGGACCCAAACCCCACAGATACGCAGTATTTT
CDR3 protein: CASSPRDPNPTDTQYF

D gene: TRBD2
V gene: TRBV5-1
clone size: .
J gene: TRBJ2-1
CDR3 DNA: TGCGCCAGCAGCTTTAGCGGGTCCAATGAGCAGTTCTTC
CDR3 protein: CASSFSGSNEQFF

D gene: TRBD1
V gene: TRBV3-1
clone size: many
J gene: TRBJ1-3
CDR3 DNA: TGTGCCAGCAGCCGAGGACAGGGAAGATACACCATATATTTT
CDR3 protein: CASSRGQGRYTIYF

D gene: .
V gene: TRBV27
clone size: .
J gene: TRBJ2-5
CDR3 DNA: TGTGCCAGCAGGGACATTATCACAGAGACCCAGTACTTC
CDR3 protein: CASRDIITETQYF

D gene: .
V gene: TRBV28
clone size: many
J gene: TRBJ1-1
CDR3 DNA: TGTGCCAGCAGTTTATCCAGGCAGAGTAGCATGAACACTGAAGCTTTCTTT
CDR3 protein: CASSLSRQSSMNTEAFF

D gene: .
V gene: TRBV20-1
clone size: .
J gene: TRBJ1-5
CDR3 DNA: TGCAGTGCTAGAGGAGATCCTACAGGGTCCAATCAGCCCCAGCATTTT
CDR3 protein: CSARGDPTGSNQPQHF

D gene: .
V gene: TRBV7-9
clone size: few
J gene: TRBJ1-4
CDR3 DNA: TGTGCCAGCAGCACCCGTGGGGAAAAACTGTTTTTT
CDR3 protein: CASSTRGEKLFF